The T cell receptor beta chain described here comes from a study of cytomegalovirus exposure and HLA in healthy donors (TCRdb year 2017). Background for the entire study: According to an earlier analysis of 450 to 650 of the donors, some 180 million T cells yielded roughly 110 million unique TCR beta sequences and 276 Gb of sequence data. Approximately 310 gigabases of sequencing data and 70 million to 100 million unique TCR sequences were included in an early release covering about 700 HLA-typed donors. Of the approximately 370 genotyped donors, roughly 76% were placed in the genetic ancestry cluster associated with self-reported Caucasian donors. The study aimed to test whether cataloging public T cell receptors could reveal signatures of past pathogen exposure. The T cell repertoires of roughly 660 subjects were profiled by immunosequencing and related to cytomegalovirus serostatus. Along with the approximately 700-subject first cohort, a separate validation cohort of over 90 different subjects was used. High-throughput TCR immunosequencing, statistical association of individual TCRs with disease status, and machine learning were combined to predict cytomegalovirus infection status. A later analysis re-examined previously published TCR beta repertoires from around 670 donors and added high-resolution HLA genotyping to investigate patterns of TCR occurrence. The later analysis used no new phenotypic data to find candidate immune exposures, relying instead on TCR beta sequences and their occurrence across donors. To decide whether each TCR beta V gene segment behaved as functional or pseudogenic, an earlier analysis of fewer than 750 of the donors relied on high-throughput TCR beta sequencing. Alongside the repertoire data, information on donor age, sex, ethnicity and CMV serostatus was compiled. A later genetic analysis used genome-wide SNP genotypes for about 65% of the roughly 670 donors, treating that subset as a discovery cohort. All discovery cohort repertoires had been generated using a single sequencing platform. HLA typing covered class I and class II loci at four-digit resolution. Typing coverage differed by locus: A, B, C, DRB1 and DQB1 were typed in about 629-640 donors, DQA1 in about 560, DPA1 in 606, and DPB1 in 472. Because of strong linkage in the cohort, 4 to 6 DR-DQ haplotypes were treated as single units for association and clustering. Among about 410 genotyped donors of the cohort, an average of around 250,000 unique TCR beta nucleotide sequences was sequenced per donor, of which about 19% were non-productive.

What the authors observed across the whole study: Roughly uniform sequencing depth across donors was assumed in presence/absence analyses, although this assumption may not hold. A further reported finding was that TCR beta sequences accurately predicted the HLA-A and HLA-B alleles for most subjects in the first cohort. Cytomegalovirus status was reported to be diagnosed by the classifier with high specificity and sensitivity in both the original and validation cohorts. A later analysis reported that several top co-occurrence clusters appeared linked to parvovirus B19, influenza, CMV and Epstein-Barr virus. A later analysis associated approximately 17,000 TCR beta sequences with specific HLA alleles at a false discovery rate of 0.05. Linkage disequilibrium might explain the correlated functional status among segregating V segments, but an unknown experimental factor could not be excluded. The study listed 150 to 200 TCR beta chains as associated with cytomegalovirus. The cohort was sequenced for TCR beta chains only, and without alpha or paired-chain data the features that could be detected were limited. A group of highly shared sequence variants was considered likely to be a technical artifact of the sequencing pipeline. Because some donors lacked HLA typing at each locus, the association tests relied only on the typed subset. A later genetic analysis associated a missense DCLRE1C variant with V-gene and J-gene trimming of TCR beta chains, and an independent cohort replicated the association. Most CMV-associated TCR beta chains appeared to be HLA-restricted in a later analysis, and the HLA associations seemed to be driven largely by CMV exposure. Assigning TCR associations to individual alleles was difficult when HLA alleles, especially DR and DQ, strongly co-occurred. The 87-base-pair reads could not distinguish some IMGT-functional V segments, including TRBV6-2 and TRBV6-3, so those segments were excluded. In an earlier analysis of over 550 of the donors, most TCR beta V segments were observed in productive rearrangements about 87% or about 30% of the time, broadly matching IMGT annotations. The only immune exposure information available for the cohort was CMV serostatus. Most TCR sequences were observed very rarely across donors, whereas some public TCRs were present in many individuals. Compared with the roughly 710-donor mean, donors in an Asian-associated ancestry cluster had fewer N-insertions in productive TCRs, according to a later genetic analysis. In a later analysis, HLA-associated TCR beta chains were found to be more clonally expanded and to have lower generation probabilities than equally common non-associated chains. Because counts were too low, 15 to 20 rarely observed V segments, including chromosome 9 orphons, were left out of the earlier analysis of approximately 500 of the donors. According to a later analysis, TCR association rates differed among HLA loci, with DRB1 alleles showing the most associated TCRs and HLA-C alleles showing the fewest. It was suggested by the authors that the approach could potentially be generalized to other disease states and immunological phenotypes. A few of the identified cytomegalovirus-associated TCR beta chains were confirmed in vitro to be specific for cytomegalovirus antigens.

The library was generated by the immunoSEQ multiplex PCR assay. The multiplex PCR relied on a mix of 60 forward primers for TCR Vbeta segments and 13 reverse primers for TCR Jbeta segments. Amplification of the CDR3 region of rearranged TCR beta genes was performed with a multiplex PCR assay on genomic DNA. On the Illumina HiSeq System, the amplified TCR beta libraries were sequenced as 87-base-pair reads. Under the source paper's analysis protocol: In a later analysis, roughly 80 million unique TCR beta chains were counted across the roughly 700 repertoires, and roughly 10 million of these chains were shared by at least two donors. Raw reads were error-corrected and collapsed into unique sequences with a nearest-neighbor algorithm that merged closely related sequences to remove PCR and sequencing errors. CDR3 sequences were aligned to IMGT reference sequences to assign V, D and J gene segments. For a sequence to be retained, at least a six-nucleotide match to both a V gene segment and a J gene segment was required. Rearrangements were classified as productive when the CDR3 lacked stop codons and remained in frame with V and J, and all other rearrangements were classified as non-productive. CDR3 was defined according to IMGT convention as the region running from the second conserved V-encoded cysteine to the conserved J-encoded phenylalanine. The earlier analysis of roughly 590 of the donors excluded sequences that lacked an unambiguous match to a single V gene segment. In an earlier analysis of about 590 of the donors, a V segment was called functional when productive rearrangements were above 56.7%, and segregating when the standard deviation between donors exceeded 5%. To diagnose cytomegalovirus status from the catalog of TCR beta chain sequences, a statistical classification framework was built. In a later analysis, V and J genes were assigned by comparing TCR nucleotide sequences against IMGT/GENE-DB human TR gene sequences. Using the TCRdist pipeline, a later analysis assigned CDR3 sequences along with most-parsimonious VDJ recombination scenarios. In a later analysis, each TCR beta chain was defined by its CDR3 amino acid sequence together with its V-gene family, and reads without a unique V-gene family were excluded. A later analysis removed 550 to 650 highly shared, low-generation-probability nucleotide sequences to deal with suspected cross-contamination and a sequencing artifact. For each public chain, a later analysis derived a clonal expansion index from normalized ranks of inferred template counts within each repertoire. A later analysis computed generation probabilities with a VDJ recombination model fitted to out-of-frame rearrangements, and checked the results against IGoR. A later analysis scored TCR-TCR, TCR-HLA and TCR-CMV co-occurrence with hypergeometric tests, applying a repertoire-size bias correction to TCR pairs. To estimate false discovery rates, a later analysis permuted the HLA or CMV assignments 20 times. In a later analysis, co-occurring TCRs were grouped using DBSCAN, with TCRdist sequence similarity added in when clustering inside HLA-allele-positive subsets. Co-occurrence clustering excluded repertoires with fewer than 30,000 or more than 120,000 public chains, plus five with anomalous nucleotide sharing. TCRdb took over this immuneACCESS table, retaining in-frame rearrangements with V and J assigned. Such tables are incomplete; in checked studies, under half of the missing clones stem from an unresolved V gene, and the remainder is unexplained. The DNA was the basis for D and trimming; V, J and clone size are from that table. This sample lists 120,000 to 150,000 clones; 76% were detected once. In total, the top ten clones hold 1.5% to 2% of the sample.

The cohort was made up of 650 to 700 healthy bone marrow donors. Cohort members were all nominally healthy when sampled, although unrecorded immune exposures were likely present. The donor tested CMV seronegative and was one of the 352 seronegative cohort members. Every donor gave a peripheral blood sample, and the peripheral blood mononuclear cells from that sample were used for TCR beta sequencing. Genomic DNA extraction from the blood cell samples was performed with the Qiagen DNeasy Blood Extraction Kit. In regard to this clone: Its target antigen remains unknown. Nothing much larger sits one base from this clone, and base qualities are not available.

Via the germline V gene, CDR1 is MNHEY and CDR2 SVGAGI. Counted from cysteine to phenylalanine, this CDR3 has 15 amino acids. Only CDR3 DNA is held: 45 bases, read in frame from base 1. V sheds 3 bases and J sheds 2 bases, leaving 11 bases between their ends. The rearranged segments are TRBV6-5 and TRBJ1-3; no confident D gene assignment can be made. The source is a woman aged 40-49 years in good health and CMV-seronegative. Specimen: PBMCs. CDR3 protein: CASSYLSAPGNTIYF. The bases are TGTGCCAGCAGTTATCTGAGCGCCCCTGGAAACACCATATATTTT.